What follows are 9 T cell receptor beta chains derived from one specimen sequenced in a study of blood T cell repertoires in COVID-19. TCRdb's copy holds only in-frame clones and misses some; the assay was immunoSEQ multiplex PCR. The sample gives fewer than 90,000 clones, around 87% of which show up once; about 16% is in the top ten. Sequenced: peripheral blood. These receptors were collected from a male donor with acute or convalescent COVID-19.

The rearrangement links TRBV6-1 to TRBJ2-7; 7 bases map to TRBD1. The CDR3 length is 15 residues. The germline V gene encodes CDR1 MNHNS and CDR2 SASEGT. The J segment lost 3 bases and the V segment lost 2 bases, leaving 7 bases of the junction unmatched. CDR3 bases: TGTGCCAGCAGTGAACAGCCGGGACAGCACTACGAGCAGTACTTC. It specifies CASSEQPGQHYEQYF.

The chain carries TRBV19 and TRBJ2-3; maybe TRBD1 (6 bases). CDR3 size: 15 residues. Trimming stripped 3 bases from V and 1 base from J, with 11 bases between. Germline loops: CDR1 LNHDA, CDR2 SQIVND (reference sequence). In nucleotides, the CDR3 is TGTGCCAGTAGTATGGGCAGGGGACGCACAGATACGCAGTATTTT. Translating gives CASSMGRGRTDTQYF.

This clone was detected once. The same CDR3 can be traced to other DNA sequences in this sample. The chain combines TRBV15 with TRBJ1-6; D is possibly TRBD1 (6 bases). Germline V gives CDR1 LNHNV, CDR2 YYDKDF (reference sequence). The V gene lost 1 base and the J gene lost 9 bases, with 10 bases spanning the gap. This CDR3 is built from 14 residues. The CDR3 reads CATSRVQGSSPLHF. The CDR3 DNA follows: TGTGCCACCAGCAGAGTCCAGGGGTCTTCACCCCTCCACTTT.

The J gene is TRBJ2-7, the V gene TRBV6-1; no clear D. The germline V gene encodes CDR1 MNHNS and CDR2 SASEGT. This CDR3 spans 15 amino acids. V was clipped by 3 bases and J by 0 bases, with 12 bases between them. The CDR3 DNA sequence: TGTGCCAGCAGTGAGGGTGACATCCTCTCCTACGAGCAGTACTTC. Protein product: CASSEGDILSYEQYF.

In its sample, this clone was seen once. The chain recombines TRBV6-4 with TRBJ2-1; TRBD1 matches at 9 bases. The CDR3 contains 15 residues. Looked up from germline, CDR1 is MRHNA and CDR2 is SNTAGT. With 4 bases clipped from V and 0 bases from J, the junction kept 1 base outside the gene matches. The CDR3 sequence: CASSGQGGSYNEQFF. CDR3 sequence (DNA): TGTGCCAGCAGTGGACAGGGGGGCTCCTACAATGAGCAGTTCTTC.

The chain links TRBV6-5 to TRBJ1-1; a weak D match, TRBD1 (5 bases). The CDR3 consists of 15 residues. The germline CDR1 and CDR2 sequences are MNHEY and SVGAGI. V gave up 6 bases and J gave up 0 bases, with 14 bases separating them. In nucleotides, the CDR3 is TGTGCCAGCAGCCCCGGTAGACAGATGAACACTGAAGCTTTCTTT. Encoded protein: CASSPGRQMNTEAFF.

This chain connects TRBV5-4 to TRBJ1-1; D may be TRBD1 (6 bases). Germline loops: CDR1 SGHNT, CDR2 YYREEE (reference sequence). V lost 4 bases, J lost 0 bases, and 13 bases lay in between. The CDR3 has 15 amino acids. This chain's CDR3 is CASSPGKGVNTEAFF. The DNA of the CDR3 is TGTGCCAGCAGCCCGGGTAAGGGGGTGAACACTGAAGCTTTCTTT.

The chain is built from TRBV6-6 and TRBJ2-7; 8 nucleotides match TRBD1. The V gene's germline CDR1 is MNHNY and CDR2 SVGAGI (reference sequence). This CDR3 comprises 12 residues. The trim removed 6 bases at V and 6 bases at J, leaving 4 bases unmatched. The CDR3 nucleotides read TGTGCCAGCAGATCCGGACAGGGCGAGCAGTACTTC. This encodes CASRSGQGEQYF.

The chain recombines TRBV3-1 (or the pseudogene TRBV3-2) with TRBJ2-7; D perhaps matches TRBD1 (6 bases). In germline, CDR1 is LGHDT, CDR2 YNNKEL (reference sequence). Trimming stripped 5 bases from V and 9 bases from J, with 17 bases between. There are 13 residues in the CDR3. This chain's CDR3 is CASSEQKQGRQYF. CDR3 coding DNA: TGTGCCAGCAGCGAACAGAAACAGGGAAGGCAGTACTTC.